This TCR beta chain was captured in a study of shared clonotypes between healthy human individuals. Study-level information: The plates for each donor numbered three CD4 naive, three CD4 memory, two CD8 naive and one CD8 memory.

Study conclusions and caveats: Generation of non-shared clonotypes was less probable than generation of clonotypes shared by all four donors.

Every subset had its genomic DNA shared out evenly among several immunoSEQ plates. Authors' data handling: Filtering differed since immunoSEQ provided only junctions, with no quality scores. Produced via immunoSEQ multiplex PCR; TCRdb's table is partial and in-frame only. D and trimming come from the DNA, and the V and J calls and clone size come from that table. This table holds approximately 2.5 million clones, over 85% found once. Concerning this clone: Its antigen is not identified. The same CDR3 can be traced to other DNA sequences in this sample.

From germline, CDR1 is SEHNR and CDR2 FQNEAQ (reference sequence). The CDR3 sequence is 14 residues long. V lost 6 bases, J lost 1 base, and 10 bases lay in between. The origin of this receptor is a man aged 18-30 years in good health. Some clones in this sample may be carry-over from other donors' samples. The rearrangement joins TRBV7-9 to TRBJ1-5; no clear D gene. The material sequenced was naive CD4+ T cells from PBMCs. Subset in this sample: CD45RA+ positively selected. CDR3 bases: TGTGCCAGCAGTTCGGGTGGAAGCAATCAGCCCCAGCATTTT. Amino acids: CASSSGGSNQPQHF.